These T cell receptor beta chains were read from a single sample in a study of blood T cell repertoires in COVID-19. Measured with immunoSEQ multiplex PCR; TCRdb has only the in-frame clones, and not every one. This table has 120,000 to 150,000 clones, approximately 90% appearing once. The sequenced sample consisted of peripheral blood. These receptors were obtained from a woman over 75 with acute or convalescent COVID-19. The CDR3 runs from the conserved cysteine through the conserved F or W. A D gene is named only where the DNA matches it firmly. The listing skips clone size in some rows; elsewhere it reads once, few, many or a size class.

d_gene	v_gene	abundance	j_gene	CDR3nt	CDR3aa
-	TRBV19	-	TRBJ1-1	TGTGCCACCCGCCCCTCCGGGAGCAAAAACACTGAAGCTTTCTTT	CATRPSGSKNTEAFF
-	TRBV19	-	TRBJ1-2	TGTGCCAGTAGACAGGGATTGGTGAACTATGGCTACACCTTC	CASRQGLVNYGYTF
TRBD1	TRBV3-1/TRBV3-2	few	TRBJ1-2	TGTGCCAGCAGCCACATTGACAGGGAAGGCTACACCTTC	CASSHIDREGYTF
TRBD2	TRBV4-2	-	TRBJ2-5	TGTGCCAGCAGCCTGGGGGAAGCGGGGGGCCCCCAAGAGACCCAGTACTTC	CASSLGEAGGPQETQYF
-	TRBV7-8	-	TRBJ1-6	TGTGCCAGCAGCCCTACGACAGGAGAGAATTCACCCCTCCACTTT	CASSPTTGENSPLHF
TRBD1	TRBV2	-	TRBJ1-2	TGTGCCAGCAGCACAGACAGGGACTATGGCTACACCTTC	CASSTDRDYGYTF
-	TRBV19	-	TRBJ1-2	TGTGCCAGTAGGAAATCGACTGACAGCTATGGCTACACCTTC	CASRKSTDSYGYTF
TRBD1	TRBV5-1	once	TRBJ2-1	TGCGCCAGCAGCTTCGTGACAGGGACCTACAATGAGCAGTTCTTC	CASSFVTGTYNEQFF
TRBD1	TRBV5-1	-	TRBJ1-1	TGCGCCAGCAGCTTGGGGACAGGGGCCTCCTTGAACACTGAAGCTTTCTTT	CASSLGTGASLNTEAFF
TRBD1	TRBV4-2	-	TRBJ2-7	TGTGCCAGCAGCCAAGTCGACGACAGGGACTACGAGCAGTACTTC	CASSQVDDRDYEQYF
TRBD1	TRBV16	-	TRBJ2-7	TGTGCCAGCAGCCAACCTAGACAGGGGGCCCCTTACGAGCAGTACTTC	CASSQPRQGAPYEQYF
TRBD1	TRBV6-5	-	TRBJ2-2	TGTGCCAGCAGTTACTCATGGCAGGGGGCTCCCGGGGAGCTGTTTTTT	CASSYSWQGAPGELFF
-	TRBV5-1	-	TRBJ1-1	TGCGCCAGCAGCTTGACAGGAAAGGGGTACACTGAAGCTTTCTTT	CASSLTGKGYTEAFF
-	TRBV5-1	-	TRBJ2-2	TGCGCCAGCAGCTTAGGGGCGAACACCGGGGAGCTGTTTTTT	CASSLGANTGELFF
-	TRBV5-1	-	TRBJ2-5	TGCGCCAGCAGCTTTATGGGGCTAACTCAAGAGACCCAGTACTTC	CASSFMGLTQETQYF
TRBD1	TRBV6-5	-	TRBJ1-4	TGTGCCACGGCAGGGGGCTTCGATGAAAAACTGTTTTTT	CATAGGFDEKLFF
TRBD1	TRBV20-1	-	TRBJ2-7	TGCAGTGCTAGGGACAGGGACGAGCAGTACTTC	CSARDRDEQYF
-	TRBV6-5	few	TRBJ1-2	TGTGCCAGCAGGGAGGATGTCTATGGCTACACCTTC	CASREDVYGYTF
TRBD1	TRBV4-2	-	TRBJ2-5	TGTGCCAGCAGCCTTCTAACAGGGGGGGAGACCCAGTACTTC	CASSLLTGGETQYF
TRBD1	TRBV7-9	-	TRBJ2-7	TGTGCCAGCAGCACGGACAGGGGGCAGGGAGAGCAGTACTTC	CASSTDRGQGEQYF
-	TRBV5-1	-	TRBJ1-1	TGCGCCAGCAGCTTGACAGGGATGAACACTGAAGCTTTCTTT	CASSLTGMNTEAFF
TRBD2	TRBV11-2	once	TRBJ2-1	TGTGCCAGCAGCCCACTAGCGGAAAGCTCCTACAATGAGCAGTTCTTC	CASSPLAESSYNEQFF
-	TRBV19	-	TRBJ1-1	TGTGCCAGTAGTCCTATCGGGGGGGTGTACACTGAAGCTTTCTTT	CASSPIGGVYTEAFF
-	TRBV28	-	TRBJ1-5	TGTGCCAGCAGTTGGGGGGGCAATCAGCCCCAGCATTTT	CASSWGGNQPQHF
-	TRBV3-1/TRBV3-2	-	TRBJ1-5	TGTGCCAGCAGACAGGGCAATAGCAATCAGCCCCAGCATTTT	CASRQGNSNQPQHF
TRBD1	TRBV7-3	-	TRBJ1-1	TGTGCCAGCAGCTCGGACAGGGAAACTGAAGCTTTCTTT	CASSSDRETEAFF
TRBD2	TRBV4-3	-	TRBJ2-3	TGCGCCAGCAGCCAACTCAGCGGGGGGGCCACTAGCACAGATACGCAGTATTTT	CASSQLSGGATSTDTQYF
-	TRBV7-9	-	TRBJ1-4	TGTGCCAGCAGCTTACCCCAGGCGGAGGGGATAACAACTAATGAAAAACTGTTTTTT	CASSLPQAEGITTNEKLFF
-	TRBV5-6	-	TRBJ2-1	TGTGCCAGCAGCCCACGCGAGCGGAACTACAATGAGCAGTTCTTC	CASSPRERNYNEQFF
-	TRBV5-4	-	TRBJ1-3	TGTGCCAGCAGCTTGGGGTTAGCTGGAAACACCATATATTTT	CASSLGLAGNTIYF
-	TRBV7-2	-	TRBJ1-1	TGTGCCAGCAGCTTAGGGGGGGGAACAACTGAAGCTTTCTTT	CASSLGGGTTEAFF
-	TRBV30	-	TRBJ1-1	TGTGCCTGGAGTGCCTCGAGAGGGACTGAAGCTTTCTTT	CAWSASRGTEAFF
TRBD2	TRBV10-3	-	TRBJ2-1	TGTGCCATCAGTGATGGCGGGGGGGTGGTCTACAATGAGCAGTTCTTC	CAISDGGGVVYNEQFF
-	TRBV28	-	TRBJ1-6	TGTGCCAGCAGTCCCAGGACAATAGGGTATAATTCACCCCTCCACTTT	CASSPRTIGYNSPLHF
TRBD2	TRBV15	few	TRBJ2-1	TGTGCCACCAGCAGAGATTGGTTGGGGGTCTCCGGGACTAAGGAGTTCTTC	CATSRDWLGVSGTKEFF